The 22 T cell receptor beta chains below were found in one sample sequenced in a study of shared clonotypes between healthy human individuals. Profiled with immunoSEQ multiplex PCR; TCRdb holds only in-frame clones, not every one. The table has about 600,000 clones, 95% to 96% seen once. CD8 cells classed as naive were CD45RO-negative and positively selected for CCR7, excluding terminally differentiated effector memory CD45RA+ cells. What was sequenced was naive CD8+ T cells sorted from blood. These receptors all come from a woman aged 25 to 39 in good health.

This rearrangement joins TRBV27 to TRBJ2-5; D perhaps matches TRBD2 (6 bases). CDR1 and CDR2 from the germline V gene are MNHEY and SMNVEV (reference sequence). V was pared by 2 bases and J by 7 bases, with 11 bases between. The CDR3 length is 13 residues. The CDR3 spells CASSLDRAGTQYF. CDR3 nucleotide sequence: TGTGCCAGCAGTTTAGATAGAGCGGGGACCCAGTACTTC.

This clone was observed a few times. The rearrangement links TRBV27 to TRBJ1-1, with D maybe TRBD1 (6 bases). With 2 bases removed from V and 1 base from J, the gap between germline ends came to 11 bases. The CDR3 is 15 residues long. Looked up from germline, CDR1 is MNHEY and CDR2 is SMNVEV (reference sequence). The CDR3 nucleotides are TGTGCCAGCAGTTTAGGACAGTCGAAGAACACTGAAGCTTTCTTT. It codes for CASSLGQSKNTEAFF.

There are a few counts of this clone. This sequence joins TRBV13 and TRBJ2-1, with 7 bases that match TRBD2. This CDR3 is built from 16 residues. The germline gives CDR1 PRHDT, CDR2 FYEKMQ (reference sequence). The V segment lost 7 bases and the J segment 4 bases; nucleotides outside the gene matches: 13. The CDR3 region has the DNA TGTGCCAGCACCCAAGGGGCTAGCGGTAATTACAATGAGCAGTTCTTC. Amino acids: CASTQGASGNYNEQFF.

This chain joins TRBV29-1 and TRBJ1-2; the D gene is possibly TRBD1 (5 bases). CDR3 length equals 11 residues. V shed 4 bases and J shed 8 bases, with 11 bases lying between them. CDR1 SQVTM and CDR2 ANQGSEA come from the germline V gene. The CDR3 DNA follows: TGCAGCGTTGTCGAGGGGAAGGGCTACACCTTC. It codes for CSVVEGKGYTF.

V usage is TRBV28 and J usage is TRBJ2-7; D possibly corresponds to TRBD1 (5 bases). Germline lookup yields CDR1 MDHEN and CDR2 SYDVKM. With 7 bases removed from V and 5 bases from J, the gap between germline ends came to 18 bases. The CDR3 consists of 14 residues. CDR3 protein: CASTALQGWDEQYF. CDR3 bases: TGTGCCAGCACCGCACTCCAGGGTTGGGACGAGCAGTACTTC. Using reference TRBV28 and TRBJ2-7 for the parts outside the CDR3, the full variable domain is DVKVTQSSRYLVKRTGEKVFLECVQDMDHENMFWYRQDPGLGLRLIYFSYDVKMKEKGDIPEGYSVSREKKERFSLILESASTNQTSMYLCASTALQGWDEQYFGPGTRLTVT.

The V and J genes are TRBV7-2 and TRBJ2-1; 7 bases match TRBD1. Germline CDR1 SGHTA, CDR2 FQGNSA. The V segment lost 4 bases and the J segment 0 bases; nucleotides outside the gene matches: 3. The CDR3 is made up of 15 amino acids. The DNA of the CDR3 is TGTGCCAGCAGCTGGACAGGTTACTCCTACAATGAGCAGTTCTTC. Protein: CASSWTGYSYNEQFF.

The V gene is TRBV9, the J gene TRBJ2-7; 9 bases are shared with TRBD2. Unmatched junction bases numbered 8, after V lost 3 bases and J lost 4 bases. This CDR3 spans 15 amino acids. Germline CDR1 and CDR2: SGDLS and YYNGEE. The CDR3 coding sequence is TGTGCCAGCAGCGAAGGTAGCGGGAGTTTATACGAGCAGTACTTC. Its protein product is CASSEGSGSLYEQYF.

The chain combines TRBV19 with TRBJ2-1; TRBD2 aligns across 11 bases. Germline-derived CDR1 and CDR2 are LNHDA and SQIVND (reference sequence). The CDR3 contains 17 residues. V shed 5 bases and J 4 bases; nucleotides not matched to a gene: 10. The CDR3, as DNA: TGTGCCAGTAGTGCCGGAACTCTAGCGGGAGGTTACAATGAGCAGTTCTTC. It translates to CASSAGTLAGGYNEQFF.

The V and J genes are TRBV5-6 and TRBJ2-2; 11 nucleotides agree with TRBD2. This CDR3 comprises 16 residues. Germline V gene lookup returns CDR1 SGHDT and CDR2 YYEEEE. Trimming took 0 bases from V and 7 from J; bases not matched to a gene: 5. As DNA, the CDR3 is TGTGCCAGCAGCTTGGGACTAGCGGGATCTAACGGGGAGCTGTTTTTT. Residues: CASSLGLAGSNGELFF.

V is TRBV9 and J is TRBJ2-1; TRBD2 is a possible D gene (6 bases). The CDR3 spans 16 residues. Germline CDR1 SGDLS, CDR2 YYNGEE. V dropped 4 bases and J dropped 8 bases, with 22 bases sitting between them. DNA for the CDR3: TGTGCCAGCAGCCCACAGTCCCCGGGAGTCGGGGATGAGCAGTTCTTC. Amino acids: CASSPQSPGVGDEQFF.

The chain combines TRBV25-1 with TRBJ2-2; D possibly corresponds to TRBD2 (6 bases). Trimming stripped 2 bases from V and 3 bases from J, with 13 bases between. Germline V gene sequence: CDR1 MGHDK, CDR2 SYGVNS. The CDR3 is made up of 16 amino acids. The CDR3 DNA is TGTGCCAGCAGTGAAACGGATAGCGGATACACCGGGGAGCTGTTTTTT. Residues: CASSETDSGYTGELFF.

The CDR3 DNA follows: TGTGCCAGCACAAGGCCAGGCCTTAGGACTGAAGCTTTCTTT. It codes for CASTRPGLRTEAFF. The J gene is TRBJ1-1, the V gene TRBV28; no clear D. The CDR3 runs to 14 residues. Germline values: CDR1 MDHEN, CDR2 SYDVKM. The V gene lost 7 bases and the J gene lost 5 bases, with 17 bases spanning the gap.

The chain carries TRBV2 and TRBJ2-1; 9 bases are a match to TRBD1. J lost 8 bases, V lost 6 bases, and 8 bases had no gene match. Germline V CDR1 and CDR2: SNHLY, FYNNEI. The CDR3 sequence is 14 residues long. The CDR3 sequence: CASSPGQGEDEQFF. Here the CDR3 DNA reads TGTGCCAGCAGCCCGGGACAGGGAGAAGATGAGCAGTTCTTC.

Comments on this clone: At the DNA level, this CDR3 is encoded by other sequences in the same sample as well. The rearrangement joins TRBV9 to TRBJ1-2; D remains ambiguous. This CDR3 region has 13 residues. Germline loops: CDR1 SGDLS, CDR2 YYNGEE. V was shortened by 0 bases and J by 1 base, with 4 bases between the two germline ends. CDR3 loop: CASSVEGNYGYTF. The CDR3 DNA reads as TGTGCCAGCAGCGTAGAGGGTAACTATGGCTACACCTTC.

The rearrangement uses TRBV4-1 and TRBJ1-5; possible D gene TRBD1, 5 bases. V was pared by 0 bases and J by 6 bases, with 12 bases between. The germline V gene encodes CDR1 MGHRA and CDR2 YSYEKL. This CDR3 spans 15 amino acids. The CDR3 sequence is CASSQEGTESQPQHF. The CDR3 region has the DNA TGCGCCAGCAGCCAAGAGGGGACGGAGAGTCAGCCCCAGCATTTT.

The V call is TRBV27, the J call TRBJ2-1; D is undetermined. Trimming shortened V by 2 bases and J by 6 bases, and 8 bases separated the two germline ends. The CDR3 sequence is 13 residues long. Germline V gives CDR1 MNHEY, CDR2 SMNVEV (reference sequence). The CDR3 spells CASSLDGFNEQFF. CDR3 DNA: TGTGCCAGCAGTTTAGATGGGTTCAATGAGCAGTTCTTC.

CDR3 bases: TGTGCCAGCAGCGTAGAAGACAGGGGGCGAGTTGGCTACACCTTC. This gives the protein CASSVEDRGRVGYTF. The V gene is TRBV7-3, the J gene TRBJ1-2; 10 nucleotides line up with TRBD1. Trimming at V came to 5 bases and at J to 7 bases, leaving 10 bases not matched to a gene. CDR1 and CDR2 from the germline V gene are SGHTA and FQGTGA. The CDR3 is 15 residues long.

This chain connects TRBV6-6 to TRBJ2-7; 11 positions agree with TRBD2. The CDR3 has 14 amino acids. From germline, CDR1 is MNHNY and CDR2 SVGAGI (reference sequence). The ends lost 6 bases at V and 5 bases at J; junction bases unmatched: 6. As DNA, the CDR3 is TGTGCCAGCAGCCTTACTAGCGGGAGAGACGAGCAGTACTTC. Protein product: CASSLTSGRDEQYF.

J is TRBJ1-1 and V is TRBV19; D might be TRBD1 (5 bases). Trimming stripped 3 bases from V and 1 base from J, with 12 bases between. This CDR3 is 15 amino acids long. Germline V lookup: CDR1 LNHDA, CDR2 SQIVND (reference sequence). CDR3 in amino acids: CASSILGVGNTEAFF. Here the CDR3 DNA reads TGTGCCAGTAGTATTTTAGGGGTTGGGAACACTGAAGCTTTCTTT. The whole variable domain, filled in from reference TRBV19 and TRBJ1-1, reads DGGITQSPKYLFRKEGQNVTLSCEQNLNHDAMYWYRQDPGQGLRLIYYSQIVNDFQKGDIAEGYSVSREKKESFPLTVTSAQKNPTAFYLCASSILGVGNTEAFFGQGTRLTVV.

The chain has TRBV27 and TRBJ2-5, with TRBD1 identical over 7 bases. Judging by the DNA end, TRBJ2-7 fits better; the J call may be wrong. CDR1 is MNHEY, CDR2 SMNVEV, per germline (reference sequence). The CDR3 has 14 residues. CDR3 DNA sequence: TGTGCCAGCAGCCCGGGACAGAGCTCCTACGAGCAGTACTTC. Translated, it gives CASSPGQSSYEQYF.

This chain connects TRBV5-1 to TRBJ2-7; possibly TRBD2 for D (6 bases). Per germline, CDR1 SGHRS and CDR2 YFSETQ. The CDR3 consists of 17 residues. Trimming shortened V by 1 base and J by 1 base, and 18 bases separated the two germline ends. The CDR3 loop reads CASSLRGEGGLSYEQYF. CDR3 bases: TGCGCCAGCAGCTTGCGGGGCGAGGGAGGACTTTCCTACGAGCAGTACTTC.

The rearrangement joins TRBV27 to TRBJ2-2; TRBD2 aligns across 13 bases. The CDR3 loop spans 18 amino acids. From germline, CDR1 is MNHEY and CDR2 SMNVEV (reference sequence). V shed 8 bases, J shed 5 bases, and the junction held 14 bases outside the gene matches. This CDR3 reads CASGLTGTSGIMTGELFF. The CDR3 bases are TGTGCCAGCGGTCTTACCGGGACTAGCGGGATAATGACCGGGGAGCTGTTTTTT.